Each of the 15 T cell receptor beta chains below was sequenced from the same sample in a study of T cells in Graves' hyperthyroidism and ophthalmopathy. From RNA transcripts, TCR beta CDR3 regions were amplified. The HTBI primer set was used in a first-round RT-PCR of the TCR CDR3. MiXCR, applied by TCRdb to the multiplex PCR reads, yields one record per CDR3 protein. The sample yields hundreds of thousands of distinct CDR3 sequences, around 15% seen once. The sequenced sample consisted of blood. The receptors were gathered from a woman aged 25-40 years with Graves' hyperthyroidism.

This clonotype has ten or more counts. V and J are TRBV20-1 and TRBJ2-1, with D perhaps matching TRBD1 or TRBD2 (6 bases each). Germline V gene sequence: CDR1 DFQATT, CDR2 SNEGSKA (reference sequence). V lost 8 bases to trimming and J lost 0 bases, with 14 bases between them. The CDR3 length is 14 residues. The chain's CDR3 is CSLWGADSYNEQFF. The CDR3 DNA reads as TGCAGTCTGTGGGGGGCCGACTCCTACAATGAGCAGTTCTTC.

DNA of the CDR3: TGTGCCAGCAGCCAATCACCAGGGGCTGGAAACACCATATATTTT. The encoded protein is CASSQSPGAGNTIYF. The chain joins TRBV7-3 to TRBJ1-3, with D tentatively TRBD1 (6 bases). Trimming left V 5 bases short and J 2 bases short, with 13 bases between. CDR1 is SGHTA and CDR2 is FQGTGA in the germline V gene. The CDR3 is 15 amino acids.

The chain links TRBV5-1 to TRBJ1-2; D call uncertain. CDR1 and CDR2 (germline): SGHRS, YFSETQ. The V end was cut by 1 base, the J end by 4 bases, with 11 bases between. The CDR3 is 14 residues long. The CDR3 is CASSLLTRSYGYTF. The CDR3, as DNA: TGCGCCAGCAGCTTGTTAACTCGGAGCTATGGCTACACCTTC. Variable domain in full (rest from reference TRBV5-1 and TRBJ1-2): KAGVTQTPRYLIKTRGQQVTLSCSPISGHRSVSWYQQTPGQGLQFLFEYFSETQRNKGNFPGRFSGRQFSNSRSEMNVSTLELGDSALYLCASSLLTRSYGYTFGSGTRLTVV.

This clonotype was counted at least ten times. V gene TRBV20-1 combines with J gene TRBJ2-7, with 12 nucleotides matching TRBD2. J lost 6 bases, V lost 5 bases, and 11 bases had no gene match. Germline CDR1 DFQATT, CDR2 SNEGSKA (reference sequence). This CDR3 contains 15 residues. The CDR3 is CSAALPTSGSGEQYF. The CDR3 DNA follows: TGCAGTGCTGCGTTACCGACTAGCGGGAGTGGCGAGCAGTACTTC.

This clonotype was detected a few times. The chain employs TRBV11-2 and TRBJ2-2; the match to TRBD2 covers 9 bases. CDR1 SGHAT and CDR2 FQNNGV come from the germline V gene. Trimming at V came to 6 bases and at J to 4 bases, leaving 3 bases not matched to a gene. The CDR3 covers 14 residues. CDR3 DNA sequence: TGTGCCAGCAGGACTAGCGGAACCACCGGGGAGCTGTTTTTT. Amino acid sequence: CASRTSGTTGELFF. The whole variable domain, filled in from reference TRBV11-2 and TRBJ2-2, reads EAGVAQSPRYKIIEKRQSVAFWCNPISGHATLYWYQQILGQGPKLLIQFQNNGVVDDSQLPKDRFSAERLKGVDSTLKIQPAKLEDSAVYLCASRTSGTTGELFFGEGSRLTVL.

This clonotype has at least ten counts. The chain combines TRBV5-6 with TRBJ1-1, with D possibly TRBD1 on 5 matching bases. Trimming took 0 bases from V and 3 from J, leaving 15 bases between them. The CDR3 sequence is 16 residues long. CDR1 SGHDT and CDR2 YYEEEE come from the germline V gene. The CDR3 reads CASSLAIAGRDTEAFF. The CDR3 nucleotides are TGTGCCAGCAGCTTGGCTATAGCAGGGAGGGACACTGAAGCTTTCTTT.

This clonotype was seen at least ten times. The J gene is TRBJ2-3, the V gene TRBV18; no reliable D call. Trimming pared 6 bases from V and 3 bases from J, leaving 7 bases between. The CDR3 loop spans 12 amino acids. From germline, CDR1 is KGHSH and CDR2 LQKENI. DNA of the CDR3: TGTGCCAGCTCCCGCGCGACAGATACGCAGTATTTT. Protein sequence: CASSRATDTQYF.

This clonotype has a handful of counts. The chain employs TRBV20-1 and TRBJ2-7; D may be TRBD2 (5 bases). Germline lookup yields CDR1 DFQATT and CDR2 SNEGSKA (reference sequence). The CDR3 runs to 11 residues. V lost 6 bases to trimming and J lost 7 bases, with 13 bases between them. CDR3 nucleotides: TGCAGTGCGGTTACTAGGGAGGAGCAGTACTTC. It codes for CSAVTREEQYF.

This clonotype was recorded a few times. The gene calls are TRBV9 and TRBJ2-2, with 7 bases identical to TRBD2. After removal of 3 bases from V and 6 bases from J, the junction contained 11 bases not matched to a gene. This CDR3 has 16 amino acids. Germline V gene lookup returns CDR1 SGDLS and CDR2 YYNGEE. CDR3 sequence (DNA): TGTGCCAGCAGCGCTTTCTCCGGGACTAATGCCGGGGAGCTGTTTTTT. Protein: CASSAFSGTNAGELFF.

The chain carries TRBV3-1 and TRBJ1-1; D gene unclear. CDR1 is LGHDT and CDR2 is YNNKEL in the germline V gene (reference sequence). The CDR3 extends over 14 amino acids. V dropped 6 bases and J dropped 11 bases, with 22 bases sitting between them. The CDR3 DNA follows: TGTGCCAGCAGACTTGGACGGCCTTACTCGCCTGCTTTCTTT. Protein sequence: CASRLGRPYSPAFF.

This clonotype was observed at least ten times. The chain employs TRBV28 and TRBJ1-1; tentatively, D is TRBD1 (5 bases). Trimming took 7 bases from V and 1 from J, leaving 10 bases between them. This CDR3 is built from 13 residues. Germline loops: CDR1 MDHEN, CDR2 SYDVKM. DNA of the CDR3: TGTGCCAGCATCCAGGGAGGGAACACTGAAGCTTTCTTT. This gives the protein CASIQGGNTEAFF. Complete variable domain (other parts from reference TRBV28 and TRBJ1-1): DVKVTQSSRYLVKRTGEKVFLECVQDMDHENMFWYRQDPGLGLRLIYFSYDVKMKEKGDIPEGYSVSREKKERFSLILESASTNQTSMYLCASIQGGNTEAFFGQGTRLTVV.

This chain links TRBV27 with TRBJ2-7; 8 nucleotides align to TRBD2. Germline trimming cut 9 bases from V and 7 bases from J; bases unmatched to any gene: 8. Germline-derived CDR1 and CDR2 are MNHEY and SMNVEV (reference sequence). The length of the CDR3 is 12 residues. The CDR3 DNA reads TGTGCCAGTGGTCGGGAGGGCCGGGAGCAGTACTTC. This translates into CASGREGREQYF.

In this sample, this clonotype turned up a few times. The chain combines TRBV6-1 with TRBJ2-7; 8 bases align to TRBD1. This CDR3 is 16 amino acids long. The V gene end was trimmed by 5 bases and the J gene end by 3 bases; junction bases not matched to a gene: 12. Germline CDR1 MNHNS, CDR2 SASEGT. CDR3 bases: TGTGCCAGCAGTCAGGGGGCGCCTAGCGCAGGCTACGAGCAGTACTTC. Its translation is CASSQGAPSAGYEQYF.

This clonotype was counted ten times or more. This chain joins TRBV6-2 or TRBV6-3 and TRBJ2-2; 7 nucleotides match TRBD1. Germline trimming cut 4 bases from V and 4 bases from J; bases unmatched to any gene: 9. Germline-derived CDR1 and CDR2 are MNHEY and SVGEGT. The CDR3 runs to 16 residues. CDR3 loop: CASSSLRQGGTGELFF. The CDR3 DNA is TGTGCCAGCAGTTCACTTCGACAGGGTGGCACCGGGGAGCTGTTTTTT.

This clonotype was seen repeatedly, ten times or more. The V call is TRBV5-5, the J call TRBJ1-2; D is ambiguous. The length of the CDR3 is 14 residues. Trimming removed 1 base from V and 3 bases from J, with 10 bases in between. Per the germline V gene, CDR1 is SGHKS and CDR2 is YYEKEE (reference sequence). CDR3 DNA: TGTGCCAGCAGCTTGTCCCGGGCGGACTATGGCTACACCTTC. Translating gives CASSLSRADYGYTF. Together with reference TRBV5-5 and TRBJ1-2, the CDR3 gives the full variable domain: DAGVTQSPTHLIKTRGQQVTLRCSPISGHKSVSWYQQVLGQGPQFIFQYYEKEERGRGNFPDRFSARQFPNYSSELNVNALLLGDSALYLCASSLSRADYGYTFGSGTRLTVV.